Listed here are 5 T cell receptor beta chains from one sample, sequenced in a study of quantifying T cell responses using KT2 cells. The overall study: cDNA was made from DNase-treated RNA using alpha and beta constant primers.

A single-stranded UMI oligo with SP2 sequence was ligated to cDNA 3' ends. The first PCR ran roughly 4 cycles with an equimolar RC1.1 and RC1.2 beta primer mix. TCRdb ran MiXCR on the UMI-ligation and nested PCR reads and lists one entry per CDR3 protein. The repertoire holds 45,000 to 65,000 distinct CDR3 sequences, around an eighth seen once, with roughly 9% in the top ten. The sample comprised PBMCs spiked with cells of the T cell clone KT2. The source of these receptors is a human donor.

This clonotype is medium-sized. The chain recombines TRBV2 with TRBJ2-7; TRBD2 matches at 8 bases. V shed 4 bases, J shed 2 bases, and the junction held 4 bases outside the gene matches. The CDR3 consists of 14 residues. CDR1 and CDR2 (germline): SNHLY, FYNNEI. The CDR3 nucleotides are TGTGCCAGCAGTGCAGCGGGGGATACCTACGAGCAGTACTTC. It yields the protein CASSAAGDTYEQYF.

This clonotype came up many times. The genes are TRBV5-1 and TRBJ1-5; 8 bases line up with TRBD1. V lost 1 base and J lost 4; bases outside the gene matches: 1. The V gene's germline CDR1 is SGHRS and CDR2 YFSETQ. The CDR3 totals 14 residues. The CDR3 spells CASSLTGGNQPQHF. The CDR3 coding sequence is TGCGCCAGCAGCTTGACAGGGGGGAATCAGCCCCAGCATTTT.

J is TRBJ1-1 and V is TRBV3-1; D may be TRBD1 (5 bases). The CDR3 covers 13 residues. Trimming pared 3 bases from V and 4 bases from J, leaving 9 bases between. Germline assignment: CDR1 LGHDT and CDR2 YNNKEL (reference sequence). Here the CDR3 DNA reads TGTGCCAGCAGCCAGGTCGGGGGCACTGAAGCTTTCTTT. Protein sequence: CASSQVGGTEAFF.

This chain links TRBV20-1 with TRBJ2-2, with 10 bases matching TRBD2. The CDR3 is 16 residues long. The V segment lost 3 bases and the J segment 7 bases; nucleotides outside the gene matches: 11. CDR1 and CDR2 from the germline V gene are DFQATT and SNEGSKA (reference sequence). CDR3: CSASAAGTSEGGELFF. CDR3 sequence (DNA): TGCAGTGCTAGCGCCGCCGGGACTAGCGAGGGCGGGGAGCTGTTTTTT.

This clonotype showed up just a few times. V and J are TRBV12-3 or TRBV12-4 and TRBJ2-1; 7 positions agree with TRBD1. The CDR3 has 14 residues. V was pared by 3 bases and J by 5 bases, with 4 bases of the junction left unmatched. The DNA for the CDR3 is TGTGCCAGCAGTTTGTTTACAGGGGACAATGAGCAGTTCTTC. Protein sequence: CASSLFTGDNEQFF.